This TCR beta chain was recovered during a study of blood T cell repertoires in COVID-19. CDR3 length equals 9 residues. Germline V gene sequence: CDR1 SNHLY, CDR2 FYNNEI. Trimming pared 7 bases from V and 8 bases from J, leaving 5 bases between. Repertoires were generated with immunoSEQ multiplex PCR, while TCRdb's copy carries only in-frame clones and drops some. The table records under 150,000 clones, over 75% of them present only once. The rearrangement uses TRBV2 and TRBJ1-2, with D uncertain. Input material: peripheral blood. The sequence came from a woman aged 45 to 65 with acute or convalescent COVID-19. CDR3 nucleotides: TGTGCCAGCAAGGAGGGCTACACCTTC. This encodes CASKEGYTF.